The clone carrying this T cell receptor (beta chain) appeared a few times. This sample is part of a study of blood T cell repertoires in COVID-19. The overall study: COVID-19 samples from acute and convalescent phases originated in the United States, Italy and Spain. Nucleic acid was either cDNA or gDNA, and it came from T cells, B-cell-depleted T cells, or PBMCs.

Profiling relied on immunoSEQ multiplex PCR, and the TCRdb table lists in-frame clones only, not all of them. This sample carries roughly 250,000 clones, 82% of them seen once, and the ten largest clones take 4.7%. Germline V gene data show CDR1 as LGHDT and CDR2 as YNNKEL (reference sequence). The V end was cut by 1 base, the J end by 4 bases, with 11 bases between. This CDR3 comprises 15 residues. The material sequenced was peripheral blood. The receptor was isolated from a woman in her 70s with acute or convalescent COVID-19. The chain carries TRBV3-1 (or the pseudogene TRBV3-2) and TRBJ1-5, with D possibly being TRBD1 (6 bases). The CDR3 DNA sequence: TGTGCCAGCAGCCAAGGGTGGGGGCTTAATCAGCCCCAGCATTTT. This codes for CASSQGWGLNQPQHF.